A single sample is the source of the 29 T cell receptor beta chains below, sequenced in a study of control samples from healthy donors and cancer patients. Sequencing used immunoSEQ multiplex PCR; TCRdb keeps in-frame clones, though not all of them. The table shows 70,000 to 90,000 clones, with 94% occurring only once. Sequencing was done on a sample of blood. The receptors here all came from a woman aged 40 to 49 in good health.

The rearrangement links TRBV9 to TRBJ1-5; D is undetermined. The CDR3 has 15 amino acids. Germline V gene lookup returns CDR1 SGDLS and CDR2 YYNGEE. Trimming took 3 bases from V and 7 from J, leaving 17 bases between them. The CDR3: CASSAYMGEGQPQHF. Here the CDR3 DNA reads TGTGCCAGCAGCGCCTATATGGGCGAAGGACAGCCCCAGCATTTT.

The V gene is TRBV3-1 (or the pseudogene TRBV3-2), the J gene TRBJ2-7; TRBD2 matches at 10 bases. The length of the CDR3 is 15 residues. V lost 5 bases, J lost 1 base, and 5 bases stayed unmatched. CDR1 is LGHDT and CDR2 is YNNKEL in the germline V gene (reference sequence). CDR3 sequence (DNA): TGTGCCAGCAGCGGAAGACTAGCGGGTTCCTACGAGCAGTACTTC. It is translated as CASSGRLAGSYEQYF.

The CDR3 region is CASSLLAGVNEQFF. CDR3 in DNA: TGTGCCAGCAGCCTACTAGCGGGAGTCAATGAGCAGTTCTTC. V gene TRBV7-2 combines with J gene TRBJ2-1; 11 nucleotides line up with TRBD2. Germline assignment: CDR1 SGHTA and CDR2 FQGNSA. The CDR3 extends over 14 amino acids. The ends lost 5 bases at V and 6 bases at J; junction bases unmatched: 3.

This chain joins TRBV28 and TRBJ2-7; D tentatively fits TRBD1 or TRBD2 (5 bases each). Germline values: CDR1 MDHEN, CDR2 SYDVKM. The CDR3 extends over 15 amino acids. V was clipped by 1 base and J by 7 bases, with 17 bases between them. The CDR3 DNA follows: TGTGCCAGCAGTTTATCCCGGGACCCAACCCCTGAGCAGTACTTC. This sequence encodes CASSLSRDPTPEQYF.

The CDR3 here is CAWSWQGPETQYF. The CDR3 DNA follows: TGTGCCTGGAGTTGGCAGGGGCCAGAGACCCAGTACTTC. The genes are TRBV30 and TRBJ2-5; maybe TRBD1 (6 bases). Trimming shortened V by 2 bases and J by 4 bases, and 11 bases separated the two germline ends. CDR3 length: 13 amino acids. Germline V gene sequence: CDR1 GTSNPN, CDR2 SVGIG (reference sequence).

This clone was counted once. The chain joins TRBV7-9 to TRBJ2-2; TRBD1 matches 8 bases. V was clipped by 5 bases and J by 6 bases; unmatched bases: 11. This CDR3 region has 16 residues. Germline loops: CDR1 SEHNR, CDR2 FQNEAQ (reference sequence). CDR3 sequence: CASSHRDRSVSGELFF. The CDR3 DNA is TGTGCCAGCAGCCACCGGGACAGGAGCGTCTCCGGGGAGCTGTTTTTT.

The CDR3 here is CASSWRPFNEKLFF. CDR3 nucleotide sequence: TGTGCCAGCAGCTGGAGACCTTTTAATGAAAAACTGTTTTTT. The genes are TRBV7-2 and TRBJ1-4; D gene uncertain. Between the trimmed V and J ends, which lost 4 bases and 4 bases, there was a span of 10 bases. The germline CDR1 and CDR2 sequences are SGHTA and FQGNSA. The CDR3 spans 14 residues. Filled out from reference TRBV7-2 and TRBJ1-4, the complete variable domain reads GAGVSQSPSNKVTEKGKDVELRCDPISGHTALYWYRQSLGQGLEFLIYFQGNSAPDKSGLPSDRFSAERTGGSVSTLTIQRTQQEDSAVYLCASSWRPFNEKLFFGSGTQLSVL.

The CDR3, as DNA: TGCGCCAGCAGCCAGGGCTTCCAGGGATTTTCCTACGAGCAGTACTTC. Translation gives CASSQGFQGFSYEQYF. The V and J genes are TRBV4-1 and TRBJ2-7; tentative D call: TRBD1 (5 bases). Trimming took 3 bases from V and 1 from J, leaving 16 bases between them. Germline-derived CDR1 and CDR2 are MGHRA and YSYEKL. The CDR3 sequence is 16 residues long.

The chain has TRBV24-1 and TRBJ2-1; 8 bases map to TRBD1. The CDR3 extends over 15 amino acids. Losses at the gene ends were 7 bases for V and 0 bases for J; bases not matched to a gene: 4. CDR1 KGHDR and CDR2 SFDVKD come from the germline V gene. The chain's CDR3 is CATRGQGGSYNEQFF. The CDR3, as DNA: TGTGCCACCAGAGGACAGGGTGGCTCCTACAATGAGCAGTTCTTC.

This rearrangement joins TRBV19 to TRBJ1-3; D uncertain. Germline CDR1 is LNHDA and CDR2 is SQIVND (reference sequence). The germline V and J ends were trimmed by 7 bases and 0 bases, with 13 bases remaining between them. CDR3 length equals 15 residues. The CDR3 DNA reads TGTGCCAGTATTGGGCCAGGACGCTCTGGAAACACCATATATTTT. Amino acid sequence: CASIGPGRSGNTIYF. Looking up the rest from reference TRBV19 and TRBJ1-3 gives the full variable domain: DGGITQSPKYLFRKEGQNVTLSCEQNLNHDAMYWYRQDPGQGLRLIYYSQIVNDFQKGDIAEGYSVSREKKESFPLTVTSAQKNPTAFYLCASIGPGRSGNTIYFGEGSWLTVV.

This clone occurred a few times. The chain carries TRBV29-1 and TRBJ2-5; tentative D call: TRBD1 (6 bases). This CDR3 is 12 amino acids long. Germline-derived CDR1 and CDR2 are SQVTM and ANQGSEA. Trimming took off 6 bases at V and 3 bases at J, with 11 bases between the two ends. The CDR3 DNA reads TGCAGCGTGGGTGGGGGCGAAGAGACCCAGTACTTC. It is translated as CSVGGGEETQYF.

The genes are TRBV11-2 and TRBJ2-3; D is uncertain. V was cut by 5 bases and J by 4 bases, with 4 bases left in between. CDR1 is SGHAT and CDR2 is FQNNGV in the germline V gene. This CDR3 has 11 amino acids. The CDR3 nucleotides are TGTGCCAGCAGCCGGTCAGATACGCAGTATTTT. Protein product: CASSRSDTQYF.

The J gene is TRBJ1-5, the V gene TRBV7-9; 9 nucleotides match TRBD1. This CDR3 has 13 residues. Germline V lookup: CDR1 SEHNR, CDR2 FQNEAQ (reference sequence). Germline trimming cut 8 bases from V and 4 bases from J; bases unmatched to any gene: 3. The CDR3 DNA is TGTGCCAGCCGGGACAGGGAAAATCAGCCCCAGCATTTT. Protein: CASRDRENQPQHF.

The V call is TRBV3-1 (or the pseudogene TRBV3-2), the J call TRBJ1-2, with TRBD1 matching 11 bases. The CDR3 consists of 14 residues. Unmatched junction bases numbered 0, after V lost 0 bases and J lost 6 bases. Germline V lookup: CDR1 LGHDT, CDR2 YNNKEL (reference sequence). DNA of the CDR3: TGTGCCAGCAGCCAAGAGGACAGGGGGCATGGCTACACCTTC. Protein: CASSQEDRGHGYTF.

This clone occurred once. The chain has TRBV7-9 and TRBJ2-1, with D unresolved. The CDR3 has 12 amino acids. V dropped 0 bases and J dropped 13 bases, with 10 bases sitting between them. Germline V gene sequence: CDR1 SEHNR, CDR2 FQNEAQ (reference sequence). Written as DNA, the CDR3 is TGTGCCAGCAGCTTAGCACTAAACGATCAGTTCTTC. It specifies CASSLALNDQFF. The full variable domain, completed using reference TRBV7-9 and TRBJ2-1, is DTGVSQNPRHKITKRGQNVTFRCDPISEHNRLYWYRQTLGQGPEFLTYFQNEAQLEKSRLLSDRFSAERPKGSFSTLEIQRTEQGDSAMYLCASSLALNDQFFGPGTRLTVL.

The chain carries TRBV3-1 (or the pseudogene TRBV3-2) and TRBJ1-2, with 7 bases identical to TRBD1. J lost 3 bases, V lost 4 bases, and 14 bases had no gene match. CDR3 length: 17 residues. Germline V gives CDR1 LGHDT, CDR2 YNNKEL (reference sequence). The CDR3 reads CASSPIPPGTVDYGYTF. The CDR3 DNA reads as TGTGCCAGCAGCCCGATCCCACCCGGGACAGTGGACTATGGCTACACCTTC.

V usage is TRBV7-9 and J usage is TRBJ2-7, with TRBD2 identical over 7 bases. Germline loops: CDR1 SEHNR, CDR2 FQNEAQ (reference sequence). J was trimmed by 6 bases and V by 5 bases; bases with no gene match: 7. The CDR3 spans 13 residues. CDR3 sequence: CASSPGTTGEQYF. The DNA for the CDR3 is TGTGCCAGCAGCCCCGGGACTACAGGCGAGCAGTACTTC.

The rearrangement joins TRBV5-4 to TRBJ1-6, with TRBD1 as a possible D gene (5 bases). V was shortened by 3 bases and J by 6 bases, with 10 bases between the two germline ends. The CDR3 runs to 14 residues. Looked up from germline, CDR1 is SGHNT and CDR2 is YYREEE (reference sequence). For the CDR3, the DNA is TGTGCCAGCAGCTCGGGGCAGCGTAATTCACCCCTCCACTTT. Protein: CASSSGQRNSPLHF.

This sequence joins TRBV7-9 and TRBJ2-7, with D perhaps TRBD1 or TRBD2 (5 bases each). The V gene's germline CDR1 is SEHNR and CDR2 FQNEAQ (reference sequence). CDR3 length: 15 amino acids. V was shortened by 8 bases and J by 0 bases, with 17 bases between the two germline ends. In nucleotides, the CDR3 is TGTGCCAGCTTAGAAGGGACGGAGAACTCCTACGAGCAGTACTTC. Its protein product is CASLEGTENSYEQYF.

The chain employs TRBV5-1 and TRBJ2-3, with D possibly matching TRBD2 (7 bases). CDR3 length: 16 amino acids. V was trimmed by 3 bases and J by 4 bases, leaving 18 bases between them. CDR1 and CDR2 (germline): SGHRS, YFSETQ. The CDR3 region has the DNA TGCGCCAGCAGCTCGGGGGCCTCCCGGGAGGCAGATACGCAGTATTTT. It yields the protein CASSSGASREADTQYF.

This rearrangement joins TRBV6-2 or TRBV6-3 to TRBJ2-7; 11 nucleotides match TRBD1. This CDR3 has 18 residues. Trimming removed 5 bases from V and 0 bases from J; junction bases left unmatched: 12. Germline assignment: CDR1 MNHEY and CDR2 SVGEGT. The DNA of the CDR3 is TGTGCCAGCAGTATCCGGGACAGGGGGAAGATCGACTCCTACGAGCAGTACTTC. Its translation: CASSIRDRGKIDSYEQYF.

The gene calls are TRBV28 and TRBJ1-5, with a weak D call TRBD1 (5 bases). The CDR3 runs to 18 residues. V was shortened by 4 bases and J by 0 bases, with 19 bases between the two germline ends. Per the germline V gene, CDR1 is MDHEN and CDR2 is SYDVKM. The CDR3 region has the DNA TGTGCCAGCAGTTGGGAGGGCACAGGCTACCATAGCAATCAGCCCCAGCATTTT. It is translated as CASSWEGTGYHSNQPQHF.

This clone was seen just once. The rearrangement joins TRBV7-2 to TRBJ1-2, with a weak D call TRBD1 (5 bases). V lost 1 base and J 7 bases, leaving 19 bases between the germline ends. The CDR3 consists of 16 residues. Germline V gene sequence: CDR1 SGHTA, CDR2 FQGNSA. The CDR3 loop is CASSLGEQGGESGYTF. CDR3 DNA: TGTGCCAGCAGCTTAGGAGAGCAGGGCGGAGAGTCTGGCTACACCTTC.

The chain links TRBV28 to TRBJ1-4; TRBD1 matches at 9 bases. The V gene's germline CDR1 is MDHEN and CDR2 SYDVKM. After removal of 5 bases from V and 5 bases from J, the junction contained 12 bases not matched to a gene. CDR3 length equals 17 residues. The CDR3 region is CASSLRPRDRENEKLFF. CDR3 DNA sequence: TGTGCCAGCAGTCTCCGGCCGAGGGACAGGGAAAATGAAAAACTGTTTTTT.

The chain employs TRBV2 and TRBJ1-5, with 8 bases lining up with TRBD1. This CDR3 contains 15 residues. Per germline, CDR1 SNHLY and CDR2 FYNNEI. V lost 5 bases to trimming and J lost 0 bases; unmatched junction nucleotides: 3. CDR3: CASSQDRASNQPQHF. The CDR3 nucleotides read TGTGCCAGCAGTCAGGACAGGGCTAGCAATCAGCCCCAGCATTTT.

This clone was picked up one time. The genes are TRBV19 and TRBJ2-7; TRBD1 is a possible D gene (6 bases). This CDR3 has 15 residues. CDR1 LNHDA and CDR2 SQIVND come from the germline V gene (reference sequence). The V and J ends lost 1 base and 3 bases respectively, with 13 bases between them. The CDR3 loop reads CASSIGSGTIYEQYF. The CDR3 region has the DNA TGTGCCAGTAGTATAGGTTCCGGGACAATCTACGAGCAGTACTTC. The whole variable domain, remainder taken from reference TRBV19 and TRBJ2-7, is DGGITQSPKYLFRKEGQNVTLSCEQNLNHDAMYWYRQDPGQGLRLIYYSQIVNDFQKGDIAEGYSVSREKKESFPLTVTSAQKNPTAFYLCASSIGSGTIYEQYFGPGTRLTVT.

The V call is TRBV9, the J call TRBJ2-2; 13 bases match TRBD2. This CDR3 comprises 15 residues. Germline-derived CDR1 and CDR2 are SGDLS and YYNGEE. V shed 4 bases, J shed 7 bases, and the junction held 4 bases outside the gene matches. CDR3 sequence: CASSTGTSGVGELFF. DNA for the CDR3: TGTGCCAGCAGCACCGGGACTAGCGGGGTCGGGGAGCTGTTTTTT.

This clone was counted a single time. V gene TRBV4-1 combines with J gene TRBJ1-4; no reliable D call. The germline V gene encodes CDR1 MGHRA and CDR2 YSYEKL. The CDR3 runs 14 residues. Trimming removed 0 bases at V and 8 bases at J, with 10 bases between. The CDR3 coding sequence is TGCGCCAGCAGCCAAGATCCCAGTGGGGAAAAACTGTTTTTT. Protein sequence: CASSQDPSGEKLFF.

The rearrangement joins TRBV9 to TRBJ1-2; 7 bases align to TRBD1. CDR1 SGDLS and CDR2 YYNGEE come from the germline V gene. CDR3 length equals 16 residues. V shed 3 bases, J shed 5 bases, and the junction held 13 bases outside the gene matches. The CDR3 spells CASSDAFRGQGYGYTF. The DNA of the CDR3 is TGTGCCAGCAGCGATGCTTTTAGGGGGCAAGGATATGGCTACACCTTC.